Included here is one TCR beta chain sequence, with context. Its antigen remains unidentified. The repertoire was sequenced with immunoSEQ multiplex PCR; TCRdb's copy has only in-frame clones and lacks some. The data contain 200,000 or so clones, over 70% of them seen just once; the ten biggest clones take up approximately 2.7%. The sample belongs to a study of T cell responses to AZD1222 COVID-19 vaccine. General study results and limits: Close to half of all spike-specific TCRs reportedly target regions of the variants that are unmutated.

Trimming cost V 6 bases and J 8 bases, with 17 bases left between them. CDR1 is SNHLY and CDR2 is FYNNEI in the germline V gene. The CDR3 consists of 15 residues. The TCR comes from an adult in good health. The sample here was peripheral blood, taken on day 0 of MenACWY control vaccination. The J gene is TRBJ1-6, the V gene TRBV2, with D possibly TRBD1 on 5 matching bases. Here the CDR3 reads CASSAPGRRDSPLHF. In nucleotides, the CDR3 is TGTGCCAGCAGCGCACCGGGACGGAGAGATTCACCCCTCCACTTT.